The clone carrying this T cell receptor (beta chain) was counted a few times. This entry is derived from a study of human T cells and chemical hapten exposure. TCRdb re-analysed the RACE reads in MiXCR, keeping a single row per CDR3 protein. The sample holds some 60,000 distinct CDR3 sequences; 11% are singletons and the top ten take around 4.1%. The time point is: pre-sensitization, week 0. Treatment: therapeutic diphenylcyclopropenone sensitization with weekly scalp DPC. This specimen consisted of whole blood, obtained in connection with sensitization to the hapten diphenylcyclopropenone (DPC). This clonotype originated in a woman between 35 and 50 years old with alopecia areata. Some clones in this sample may be carry-over from other donors' samples.

This chain's CDR3 is CASSQKWSASGGSGTQYF. DNA of the CDR3: TGTGCCAGCAGCCAAAAGTGGTCGGCTAGCGGGGGCTCGGGGACCCAGTACTTC. The chain couples TRBV7-2 to TRBJ2-5; 10 positions match TRBD2. Germline V CDR1 and CDR2: SGHTA, FQGNSA. CDR3 length: 18 amino acids. Trimming removed 5 bases from V and 7 bases from J; junction bases left unmatched: 19.